Following are 12 T cell receptor beta chains from one sample sequenced in a study of T-cell reconstitution after alpha-beta-depleted transplantation in children. Unique molecular identifiers were incorporated into the prepared TCRbeta library. TCRdb reprocessed the PCR reads via MiXCR and lists one record per CDR3 protein. The table has some 200,000 distinct CDR3 sequences, approximately 15% seen once. Material: PBMCs from the stem cell graft donor, obtained from the stem cell graft. The receptor source for this set is a human donor who donated a stem cell graft to a child with acute lymphoblastic leukemia.

This clonotype was picked up a small number of times. This may come from a read error, since a much larger clone is one base off. The chain employs TRBV6-1 and TRBJ2-4; D possibly corresponds to TRBD2 (6 bases). Per germline, CDR1 MNHNS and CDR2 SASEGT. The CDR3 is 13 amino acids. CDR3 amino acids: CATGTLAKNSQYF. Here the CDR3 DNA reads TGTGCCACCGGTACACTAGCCAAAAACAGTCAGTACTTC.

The table lists this clonotype with many counts. The J gene is TRBJ1-1, the V gene TRBV27, with 8 bases fitting TRBD1. The CDR3 totals 14 residues. With V trimmed by 4 bases and J by 5 bases, 6 bases remained unmatched. CDR1 and CDR2 from the germline V gene are MNHEY and SMNVEV (reference sequence). The chain's CDR3 is CASSSGGEWTEAFF. In DNA form, the CDR3 reads TGTGCCAGCAGTTCAGGGGGCGAGTGGACTGAAGCTTTCTTT.

This clonotype was recorded at least ten times. The chain links TRBV3-1 to TRBJ2-5; D perhaps matches TRBD2 (6 bases). The CDR3 extends over 15 amino acids. Between the trimmed V and J ends, which lost 3 bases and 5 bases, there was a span of 16 bases. Germline V gives CDR1 LGHDT, CDR2 YNNKEL (reference sequence). CDR3 in amino acids: CASSQNGGAGETQYF. The CDR3 DNA reads as TGTGCCAGCAGCCAGAACGGCGGGGCGGGTGAGACCCAGTACTTC.

This clonotype was detected only a few times. CDR3 amino acids: CAWGGNEQFF. CDR3 coding DNA: TGTGCCTGGGGGGGAAATGAGCAGTTCTTC. The chain carries TRBV30 and TRBJ2-1; D may match TRBD1 or TRBD2 (5 bases each). This CDR3 has 10 residues. Germline V lookup: CDR1 GTSNPN, CDR2 SVGIG (reference sequence). V lost 5 bases to trimming and J lost 7 bases, with 6 bases between them.

This chain joins TRBV5-6 and TRBJ2-7; tentatively, D is TRBD1 (5 bases). Trimming stripped 1 base from V and 4 bases from J, with 15 bases between. The CDR3 is 15 amino acids. CDR1 and CDR2 from the germline V gene are SGHDT and YYEEEE. The DNA for the CDR3 is TGTGCCAGCAGCTTGTACCTGACAGCCAAATACGAGCAGTACTTC. Its translation is CASSLYLTAKYEQYF. The full variable domain, in which reference TRBV5-6 and TRBJ2-7 provide the parts outside the CDR3, is DAGVTQSPTHLIKTRGQQVTLRCSPKSGHDTVSWYQQALGQGPQFIFQYYEEEERQRGNFPDRFSGHQFPNYSSELNVNALLLGDSALYLCASSLYLTAKYEQYFGPGTRLTVT.

This clonotype was counted at least ten times. The rearrangement joins TRBV5-1 to TRBJ2-1; D gene ambiguous. Looked up from germline, CDR1 is SGHRS and CDR2 is YFSETQ. The CDR3 has 13 amino acids. V dropped 0 bases and J dropped 10 bases, with 11 bases sitting between them. CDR3 amino acids: CASSLGVGMEQFF. The CDR3 coding sequence is TGCGCCAGCAGCTTGGGGGTGGGAATGGAGCAGTTCTTC.

The CDR3 coding sequence is TGTGCCAGCTCGGGGCTCTACAATGAGCAGTTCTTC. This translates into CASSGLYNEQFF. The chain carries TRBV28 and TRBJ2-1; D could derive from TRBD1 or TRBD2 (5 bases each). The V and J ends lost 8 bases and 3 bases respectively, with 8 bases between them. Germline lookup yields CDR1 MDHEN and CDR2 SYDVKM. This CDR3 is 12 amino acids long.

This clonotype appeared many times. The CDR3 sequence: CSAALGLAGGETQYF. In DNA form, the CDR3 reads TGCAGTGCAGCCCTGGGGCTAGCGGGAGGAGAGACCCAGTACTTC. This sequence joins TRBV20-1 and TRBJ2-5; 11 positions agree with TRBD2. From germline, CDR1 is DFQATT and CDR2 SNEGSKA (reference sequence). The CDR3 length is 15 residues. The V gene end was trimmed by 6 bases and the J gene end by 4 bases; junction bases not matched to a gene: 10.

This chain joins TRBV7-9 and TRBJ1-5; tentatively, D is TRBD1 (6 bases). Germline V gives CDR1 SEHNR, CDR2 FQNEAQ (reference sequence). The CDR3 contains 17 residues. Trimming took off 5 bases at V and 0 bases at J, with 17 bases between the two ends. The CDR3 region has the DNA TGTGCCAGCAGCGGAGAAGAGGGGGTATATAGCAATCAGCCCCAGCATTTT. Encoded protein: CASSGEEGVYSNQPQHF. Based on the CDR3 plus reference TRBV7-9 and TRBJ1-5, the full variable domain is DTGVSQNPRHKITKRGQNVTFRCDPISEHNRLYWYRQTLGQGPEFLTYFQNEAQLEKSRLLSDRFSAERPKGSFSTLEIQRTEQGDSAMYLCASSGEEGVYSNQPQHFGDGTRLSIL.

In its sample, this clonotype was seen many times. This chain uses TRBV7-8 with TRBJ2-3; the match to TRBD2 covers 11 bases. J was trimmed by 2 bases and V by 5 bases; bases with no gene match: 9. Looked up from germline, CDR1 is SGHVS and CDR2 is FQNEAQ. There are 17 residues in the CDR3. CDR3 DNA: TGTGCCAGCAGCCCCAAGGGACTAGCGGACTACACAGATACGCAGTATTTT. It is translated as CASSPKGLADYTDTQYF.

For this clonotype: A much larger clone differs by one base, so this may be a read error. This chain joins TRBV11-3 and TRBJ2-1; TRBD2 matches 7 bases. CDR3 length: 12 amino acids. V was clipped by 6 bases and J by 7 bases; unmatched bases: 3. Germline values: CDR1 SGHNT, CDR2 YENEEA. The CDR3 loop reads CASRTSWNEQFF. For the CDR3, the DNA is TGTGCCAGCAGGACTAGCTGGAATGAGCAGTTCTTC.

In this sample, this clonotype turned up many times. The rearrangement uses TRBV30 and TRBJ2-1; D call uncertain. V was clipped by 1 base and J by 0 bases, with 10 bases between them. Germline CDR1 GTSNPN, CDR2 SVGIG (reference sequence). This CDR3 has 15 residues. The CDR3 sequence: CAWSAPGDSYNEQFF. In nucleotides, the CDR3 is TGTGCCTGGAGTGCCCCCGGTGACTCCTACAATGAGCAGTTCTTC.